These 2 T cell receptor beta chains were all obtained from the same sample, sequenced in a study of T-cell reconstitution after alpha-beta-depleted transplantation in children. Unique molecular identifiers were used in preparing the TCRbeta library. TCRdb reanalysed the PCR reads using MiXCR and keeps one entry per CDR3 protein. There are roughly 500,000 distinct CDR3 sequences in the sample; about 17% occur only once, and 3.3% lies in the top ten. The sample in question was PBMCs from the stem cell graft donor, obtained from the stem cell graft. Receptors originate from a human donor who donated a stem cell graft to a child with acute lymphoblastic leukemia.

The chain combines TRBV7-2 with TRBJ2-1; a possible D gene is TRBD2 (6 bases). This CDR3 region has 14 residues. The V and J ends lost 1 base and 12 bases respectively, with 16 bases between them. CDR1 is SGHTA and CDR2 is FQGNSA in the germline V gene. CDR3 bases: TGTGCCAGCAGCTTAGGACTAGATTTTTCGGGGCAGTTCTTC. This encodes CASSLGLDFSGQFF.

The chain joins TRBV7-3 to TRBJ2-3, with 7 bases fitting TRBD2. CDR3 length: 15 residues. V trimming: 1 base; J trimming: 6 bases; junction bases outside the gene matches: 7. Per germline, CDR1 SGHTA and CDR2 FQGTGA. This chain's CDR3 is CASSLMAGEGDTQYF. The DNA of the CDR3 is TGTGCCAGCAGCTTAATGGCGGGAGAGGGGGATACGCAGTATTTT.